Reported below is one TCR beta chain. What this receptor recognizes is not known. No base-level quality is on record; no much larger clone is a single base apart. Donors were approximately 42 systemically healthy Caucasian individuals from Russia aged roughly 6 to 95 years. Ten milliliters of peripheral blood were drawn from each donor into EDTA-treated Vacutainer tubes. PBMCs were isolated by Ficoll-Paque density-gradient centrifugation, with at least 7 million obtained per sample. Total RNA, at least 5.5 micrograms per sample, was extracted from PBMCs with Trizol reagent. The percentages of naive CD45RAhigh/CD27high T cells were determined by flow cytometry on a PBMC aliquot from every donor. This sample is part of a study of blood T cells in healthy people across ages (dated by TCRdb to the mid-2010s). Study-level background: Template switching captured roughly one uniquely barcoded TCR beta cDNA molecule per two T cells in model experiments. To track age-related changes in TCR beta repertoire diversity, the study relied on deep sequencing normalized with unique cDNA molecular identifiers. The donors were divided into four age groups: young (average approximately 17 years), middle-aged (roughly 40), aged (62) and long-lived (around 87). To avoid experimental bias, donors of different ages were spread randomly across the sequencing lanes. Using the same blood draw, the study looked at two additional independent replicas of 1 million unique cDNA reads for two donors, one aged 18 to 30 and the other aged 80 or older.

Beyond this particular receptor, the publication reports: Bulk unsorted PBMC profiling prevented conclusive comparison of naive and antigen-experienced compartments. Donor CMV infection status was unknown, potentially confounding age-related changes in expanded clonotypes. Observed TCR beta diversity per million T cells fell roughly linearly with age, and a significant reduction was already apparent by age about 36. Compared with the aged group, the long-lived group had more naive CD4+ T cells, fewer expanded clones and increased TCR diversity, a pattern suggesting age selection. The percentage of naive T cells measured by flow cytometry correlated strongly with observed TCR beta diversity. Estimates of total diversity based on one million sequenced T cells were regarded as lower bounds and as underestimates.

Taken from cysteine to phenylalanine, the CDR3 has 13 residues. CDR3 DNA is the only sequence kept; it has 39 bases, read in frame from the first base. For CDR1 and CDR2, the germline V gene (reference sequence) lists SGHKS and YYEKEE. The protocol used for the library was 5' RACE. Data came from an Illumina HiSeq 2500. A second PCR of roughly 7 to 12 cycles was performed with a sample-barcoded 5' primer and a J-beta primer mix. Each TCR beta cDNA molecule received a unique molecular identifier from a template-switch 5' adaptor carrying 12 random nucleotides. Each sample yielded at least 2.5 million CDR3-containing paired-end reads. First-strand cDNA was synthesized from all RNA with the Mint cDNA synthesis kit, primed by a TRBC-specific oligonucleotide. All cDNA was treated with uracil-DNA glycosylase and then went through a first 18-cycle PCR with the universal primers M1SS and BC2_uni_R. As for the authors' bioinformatics: For normalization, 1 million high-quality reads were randomly selected from each sample, with every read carrying a distinct molecular identifier. Reads with shared molecular identifiers were discarded instead of being binned into consensus sequences. MiTCR, set to a Q25 quality threshold and the strictest error-elimination algorithm, was used for CDR3 identification, clonotype clustering and error correction. Lower-bound total TCR beta diversity was estimated with a nonparametric unseen species model using Euler transformation. The public reads were run again by TCRdb, first through fastp at Q25 and then through MiXCR, and only productive beta chains were kept. Records with the same CDR3 protein are collapsed into one entry carrying the most frequent genes and DNA. The V and J calls follow TCRdb's processing rather than the paper's. The sample yields fewer than 1.5 million distinct CDR3 sequences; 42% were counted once. The top ten hold around 8% of the sample.

The TCR comes from a woman aged 18-29 years in good health. The receptor chain draws on TRBV5-5 and TRBJ2-5, with the D gene tentatively TRBD1 or TRBD2, based on 5 matching bases in each. The DNA end lines up better with TRBJ2-7; the J call may be wrong. Sequenced: blood. The CDR3 protein is CASRFQGEYEQYF. The DNA sequence reads TGTGCCAGCAGATTCCAAGGGGAGTACGAGCAGTACTTC.